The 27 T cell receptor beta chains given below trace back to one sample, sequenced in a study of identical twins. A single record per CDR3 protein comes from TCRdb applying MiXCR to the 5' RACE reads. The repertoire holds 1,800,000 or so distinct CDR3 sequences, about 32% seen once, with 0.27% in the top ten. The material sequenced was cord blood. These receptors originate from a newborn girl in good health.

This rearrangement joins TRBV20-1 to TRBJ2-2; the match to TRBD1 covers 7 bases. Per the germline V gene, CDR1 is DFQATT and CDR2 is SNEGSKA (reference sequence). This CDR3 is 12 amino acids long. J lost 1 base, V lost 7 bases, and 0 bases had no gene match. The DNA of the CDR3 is TGCAGTGGGACAGGGAACACCGGGGAGCTGTTTTTT. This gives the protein CSGTGNTGELFF.

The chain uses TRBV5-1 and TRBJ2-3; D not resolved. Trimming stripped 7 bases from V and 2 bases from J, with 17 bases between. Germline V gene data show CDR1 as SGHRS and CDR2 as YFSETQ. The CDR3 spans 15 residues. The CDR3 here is CASGSDPGYTDTQYF. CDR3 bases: TGCGCCAGCGGCTCCGACCCTGGATACACAGATACGCAGTATTTT.

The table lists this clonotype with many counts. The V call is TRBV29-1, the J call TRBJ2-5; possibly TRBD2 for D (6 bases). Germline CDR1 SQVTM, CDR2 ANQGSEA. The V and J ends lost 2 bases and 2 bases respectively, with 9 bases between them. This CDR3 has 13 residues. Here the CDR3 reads CSVELLAQETQYF. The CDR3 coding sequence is TGCAGCGTTGAACTACTAGCACAAGAGACCCAGTACTTC.

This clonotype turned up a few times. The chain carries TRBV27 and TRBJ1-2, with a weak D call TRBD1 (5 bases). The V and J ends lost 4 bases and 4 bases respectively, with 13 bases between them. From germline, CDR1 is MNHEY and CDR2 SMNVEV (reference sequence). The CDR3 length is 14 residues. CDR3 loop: CASSSVTGSYGYTF. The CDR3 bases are TGTGCCAGCAGTTCCGTAACAGGCTCCTATGGCTACACCTTC.

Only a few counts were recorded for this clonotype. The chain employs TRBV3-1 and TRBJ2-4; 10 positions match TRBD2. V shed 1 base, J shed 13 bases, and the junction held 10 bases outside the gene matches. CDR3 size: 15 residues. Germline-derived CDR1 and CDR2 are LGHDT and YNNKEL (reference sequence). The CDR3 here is CASSQVASGGNPQYF. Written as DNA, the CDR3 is TGTGCCAGCAGCCAAGTAGCTAGCGGGGGTAACCCCCAGTACTTC.

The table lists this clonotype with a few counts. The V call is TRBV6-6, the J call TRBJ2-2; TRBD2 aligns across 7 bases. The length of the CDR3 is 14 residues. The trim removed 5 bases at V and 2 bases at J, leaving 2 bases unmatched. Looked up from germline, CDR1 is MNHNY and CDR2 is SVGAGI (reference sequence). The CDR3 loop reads CASSERGNTGELFF. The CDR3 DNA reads TGTGCCAGCAGTGAGCGGGGCAACACCGGGGAGCTGTTTTTT.

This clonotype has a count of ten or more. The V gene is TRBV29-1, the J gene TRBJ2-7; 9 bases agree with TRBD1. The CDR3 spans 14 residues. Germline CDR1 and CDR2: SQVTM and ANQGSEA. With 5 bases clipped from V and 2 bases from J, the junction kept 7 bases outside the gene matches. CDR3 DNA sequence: TGCAGCGTTCGGAGGACAGGGGCAACCTACGAGCAGTACTTC. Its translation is CSVRRTGATYEQYF.

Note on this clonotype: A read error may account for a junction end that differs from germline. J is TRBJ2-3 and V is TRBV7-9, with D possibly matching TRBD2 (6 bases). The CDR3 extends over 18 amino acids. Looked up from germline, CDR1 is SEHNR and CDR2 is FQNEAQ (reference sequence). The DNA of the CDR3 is TGTGCCAGCAGCTACCGGTCGGGGGAACGAGGTTTGACAGATATGCAGTATTTT. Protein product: CASSYRSGERGLTDMQYF. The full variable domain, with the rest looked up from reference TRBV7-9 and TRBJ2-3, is DTGVSQNPRHKITKRGQNVTFRCDPISEHNRLYWYRQTLGQGPEFLTYFQNEAQLEKSRLLSDRFSAERPKGSFSTLEIQRTEQGDSAMYLCASSYRSGERGLTDMQYFGPGTRLTVL.

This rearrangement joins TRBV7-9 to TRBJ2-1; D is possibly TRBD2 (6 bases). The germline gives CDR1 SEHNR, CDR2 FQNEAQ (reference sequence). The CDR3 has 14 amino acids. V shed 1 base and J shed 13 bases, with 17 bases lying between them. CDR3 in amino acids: CASSLELAAETQFF. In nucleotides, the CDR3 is TGTGCCAGCAGCTTAGAACTAGCAGCAGAGACCCAGTTCTTC.

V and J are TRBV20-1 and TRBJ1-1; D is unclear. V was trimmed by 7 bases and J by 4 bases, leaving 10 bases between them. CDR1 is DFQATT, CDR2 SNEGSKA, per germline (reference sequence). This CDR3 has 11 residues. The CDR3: CSVGRSTEAFF. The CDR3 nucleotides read TGCAGTGTAGGGAGGAGCACTGAAGCTTTCTTT.

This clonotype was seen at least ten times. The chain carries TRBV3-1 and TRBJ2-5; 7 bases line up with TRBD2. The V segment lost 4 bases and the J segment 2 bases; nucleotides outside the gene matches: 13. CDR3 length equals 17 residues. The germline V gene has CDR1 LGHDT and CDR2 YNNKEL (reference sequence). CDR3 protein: CASSPIGSGIGQETQYF. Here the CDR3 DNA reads TGTGCCAGCAGCCCTATAGGCAGCGGGATAGGTCAAGAGACCCAGTACTTC.

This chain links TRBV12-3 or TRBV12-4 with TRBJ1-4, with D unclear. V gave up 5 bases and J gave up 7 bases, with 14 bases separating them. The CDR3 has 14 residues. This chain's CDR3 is CASSPSIVGEKLFF. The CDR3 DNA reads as TGTGCCAGCAGTCCCTCTATTGTGGGTGAAAAACTGTTTTTT.

The CDR3 spells CAGSKAQLEPYGYTF. The CDR3 nucleotides are TGTGCCGGCAGCAAAGCGCAACTGGAGCCCTATGGCTACACCTTC. The J gene is TRBJ1-2, the V gene TRBV21-1. TRBV21-1 is a documented pseudogene. The CDR3 is 15 residues long.

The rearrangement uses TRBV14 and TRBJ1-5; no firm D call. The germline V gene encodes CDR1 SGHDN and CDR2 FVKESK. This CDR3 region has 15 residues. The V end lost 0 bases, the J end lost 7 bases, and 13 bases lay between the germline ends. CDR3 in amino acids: CASSQDRKGWQPQHF. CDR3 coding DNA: TGTGCCAGCAGCCAAGATCGAAAGGGCTGGCAGCCCCAGCATTTT.

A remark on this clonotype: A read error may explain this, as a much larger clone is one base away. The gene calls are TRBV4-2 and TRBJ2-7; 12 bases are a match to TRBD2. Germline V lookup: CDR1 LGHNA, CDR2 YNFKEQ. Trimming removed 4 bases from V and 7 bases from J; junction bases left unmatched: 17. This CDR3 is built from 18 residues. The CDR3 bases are TGTGCCAGCAGCCGGGGACTAGCGGGTGTAAGCTCCTACAATGAGCAGTACTTC. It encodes CASSRGLAGVSSYNEQYF.

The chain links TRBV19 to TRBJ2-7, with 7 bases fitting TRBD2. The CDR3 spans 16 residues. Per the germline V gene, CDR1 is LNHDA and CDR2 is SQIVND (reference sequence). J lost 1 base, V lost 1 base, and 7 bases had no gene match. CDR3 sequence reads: CASSIAGGWNSYEQYF. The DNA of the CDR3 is TGTGCCAGTAGTATAGCGGGGGGTTGGAATTCCTACGAGCAGTACTTC.

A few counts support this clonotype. The CDR3 bases are TGTGCCAGCCGGGGCGGCAACTCCTACGAGCAGTACTTC. Residues: CASRGGNSYEQYF. The chain has TRBV13 and TRBJ2-7; D is tentatively TRBD1 or TRBD2 (5 bases each). CDR1 is PRHDT and CDR2 is FYEKMQ in the germline V gene (reference sequence). The V end was cut by 8 bases, the J end by 0 bases, with 11 bases between. This CDR3 spans 13 amino acids.

CDR3 nucleotides: TGTGCCAGCAGCTTATCCACTAGCGGGATGTTCCGACAGTATTTT. Residues: CASSLSTSGMFRQYF. The gene calls are TRBV7-8 and TRBJ2-3; 10 nucleotides agree with TRBD2. The CDR3 runs 15 residues. After removal of 2 bases from V and 12 bases from J, the junction contained 11 bases not matched to a gene. Germline V lookup: CDR1 SGHVS, CDR2 FQNEAQ.

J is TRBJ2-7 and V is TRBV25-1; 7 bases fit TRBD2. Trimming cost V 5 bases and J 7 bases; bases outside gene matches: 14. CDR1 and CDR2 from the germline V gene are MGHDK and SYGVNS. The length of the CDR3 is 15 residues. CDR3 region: CASSWELAFGNEQYF. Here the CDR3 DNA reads TGTGCCAGCAGTTGGGAACTAGCGTTTGGGAATGAGCAGTACTTC.

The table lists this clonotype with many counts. CDR3 bases: TGCAGTGCTAGAGATCCAGGGAGCAATCAGCCCCAGCATTTT. It translates to CSARDPGSNQPQHF. The V call is TRBV20-1, the J call TRBJ1-5, with D maybe TRBD1 (5 bases). The V gene's germline CDR1 is DFQATT and CDR2 SNEGSKA (reference sequence). V gave up 0 bases and J gave up 1 base, with 7 bases separating them. The length of the CDR3 is 14 residues.

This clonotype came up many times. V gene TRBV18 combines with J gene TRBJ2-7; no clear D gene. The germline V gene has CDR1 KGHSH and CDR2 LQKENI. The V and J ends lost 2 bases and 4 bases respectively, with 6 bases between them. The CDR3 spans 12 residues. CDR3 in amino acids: CASSPKIYEQYF. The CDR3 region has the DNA TGTGCCAGCTCACCAAAAATATACGAGCAGTACTTC.

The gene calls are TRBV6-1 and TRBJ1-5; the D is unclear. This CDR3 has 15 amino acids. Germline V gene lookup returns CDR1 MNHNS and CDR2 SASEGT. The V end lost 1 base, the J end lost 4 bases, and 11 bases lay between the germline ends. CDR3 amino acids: CASSEEAGRNQPQHF. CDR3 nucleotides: TGTGCCAGCAGTGAAGAAGCGGGTAGAAATCAGCCCCAGCATTTT.

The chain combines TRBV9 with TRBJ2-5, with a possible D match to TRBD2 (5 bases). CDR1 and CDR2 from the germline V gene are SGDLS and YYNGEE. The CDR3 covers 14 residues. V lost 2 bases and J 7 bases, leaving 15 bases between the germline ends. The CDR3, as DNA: TGTGCCAGCAGCGTTCCAAGCGTCGGAGGGACCCAGTACTTC. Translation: CASSVPSVGGTQYF. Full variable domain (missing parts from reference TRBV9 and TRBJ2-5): DSGVTQTPKHLITATGQRVTLRCSPRSGDLSVYWYQQSLDQGLQFLIQYYNGEERAKGNILERFSAQQFPDLHSELNLSSLELGDSALYFCASSVPSVGGTQYFGPGTRLLVL.

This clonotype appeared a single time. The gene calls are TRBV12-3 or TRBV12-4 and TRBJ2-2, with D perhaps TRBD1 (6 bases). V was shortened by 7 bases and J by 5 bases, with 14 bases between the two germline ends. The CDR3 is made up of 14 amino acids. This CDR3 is CASTQNRATGELFF. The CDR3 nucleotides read TGTGCCAGCACTCAAAACAGGGCGACCGGGGAGCTGTTTTTT.

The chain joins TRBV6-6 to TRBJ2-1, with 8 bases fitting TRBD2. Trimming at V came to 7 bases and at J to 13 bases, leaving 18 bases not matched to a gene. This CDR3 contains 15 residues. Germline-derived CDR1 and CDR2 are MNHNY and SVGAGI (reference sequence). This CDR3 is CASTPGLVRQETQFF. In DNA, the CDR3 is TGTGCCAGCACCCCGGGACTAGTGAGACAAGAGACCCAGTTCTTC.

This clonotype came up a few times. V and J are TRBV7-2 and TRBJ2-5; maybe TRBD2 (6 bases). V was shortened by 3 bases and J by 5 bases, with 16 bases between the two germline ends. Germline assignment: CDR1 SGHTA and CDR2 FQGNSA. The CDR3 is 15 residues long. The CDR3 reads CASSFKKRVVETQYF. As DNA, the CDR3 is TGTGCCAGCAGCTTTAAAAAGCGGGTGGTCGAGACCCAGTACTTC.

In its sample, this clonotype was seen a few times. The CDR3 region is CASSSGKDEQFF. CDR3 nucleotide sequence: TGTGCCAGCAGTAGCGGGAAGGATGAGCAGTTCTTC. The chain employs TRBV6-8 and TRBJ2-1, with TRBD2 matching over 7 bases. Germline V gene lookup returns CDR1 MNHGY and CDR2 SAAAGT. V lost 5 bases, J lost 8 bases, and 3 bases stayed unmatched. This CDR3 is built from 12 residues.